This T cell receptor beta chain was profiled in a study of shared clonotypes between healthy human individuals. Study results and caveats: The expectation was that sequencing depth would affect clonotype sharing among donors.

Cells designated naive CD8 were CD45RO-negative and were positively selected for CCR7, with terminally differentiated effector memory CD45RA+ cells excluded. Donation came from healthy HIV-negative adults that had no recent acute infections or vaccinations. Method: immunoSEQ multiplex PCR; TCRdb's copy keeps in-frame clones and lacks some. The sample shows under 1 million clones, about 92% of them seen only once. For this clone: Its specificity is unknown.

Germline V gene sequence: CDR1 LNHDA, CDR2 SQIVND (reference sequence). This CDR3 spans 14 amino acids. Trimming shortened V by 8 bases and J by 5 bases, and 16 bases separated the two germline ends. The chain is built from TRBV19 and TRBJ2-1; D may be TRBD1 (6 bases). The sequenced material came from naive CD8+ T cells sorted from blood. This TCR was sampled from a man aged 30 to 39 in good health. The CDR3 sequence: CASPSGVGNNEQFF. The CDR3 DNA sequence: TGTGCCAGTCCTTCAGGGGTCGGGAACAATGAGCAGTTCTTC.